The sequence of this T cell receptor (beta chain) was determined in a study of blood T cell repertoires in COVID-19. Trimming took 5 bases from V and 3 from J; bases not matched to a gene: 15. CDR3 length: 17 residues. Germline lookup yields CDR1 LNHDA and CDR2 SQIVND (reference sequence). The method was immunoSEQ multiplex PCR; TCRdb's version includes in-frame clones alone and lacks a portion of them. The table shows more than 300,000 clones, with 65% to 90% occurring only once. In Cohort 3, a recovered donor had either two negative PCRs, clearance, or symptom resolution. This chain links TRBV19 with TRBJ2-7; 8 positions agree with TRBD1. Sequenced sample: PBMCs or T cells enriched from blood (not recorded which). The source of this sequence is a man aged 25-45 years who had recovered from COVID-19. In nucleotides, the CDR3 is TGTGCCAGTAGTCCACACCCTGACAGGGGAAGAATCTACGAGCAGTACTTC. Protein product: CASSPHPDRGRIYEQYF. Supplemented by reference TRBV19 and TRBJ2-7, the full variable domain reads DGGITQSPKYLFRKEGQNVTLSCEQNLNHDAMYWYRQDPGQGLRLIYYSQIVNDFQKGDIAEGYSVSREKKESFPLTVTSAQKNPTAFYLCASSPHPDRGRIYEQYFGPGTRLTVT.